This T cell receptor beta chain comes out of a study of blood T cell repertoires in COVID-19. Study context: The cDNA or gDNA used as material had been derived from T cells, B-cell-depleted T cells, or PBMCs.

Clones were sequenced by immunoSEQ multiplex PCR, and TCRdb holds only the in-frame ones, with some missing. The sample includes some 200,000 clones, 75% to 85% of them seen just once. V shed 2 bases and J 0 bases; nucleotides not matched to a gene: 4. This CDR3 spans 15 amino acids. Germline V lookup: CDR1 SGHNT, CDR2 YYREEE (reference sequence). The chain links TRBV5-4 to TRBJ1-1, with 7 positions matching TRBD1. The specimen was peripheral blood. The sequence was obtained from a woman aged 25 to 39 with COVID-19, enrolled during active disease. DNA of the CDR3: TGTGCCAGCAGCTTTCCGACAGGGATGAACACTGAAGCTTTCTTT. This translates into CASSFPTGMNTEAFF.